This TCR beta chain was obtained from a study of T cell responses to AZD1222 COVID-19 vaccine. In the study overall: Combined were second doses at about 4 or about 12 weeks. Overall study results and limits: Donors were largely white British and mainly female; clonal diversity was possibly underestimated.

Concerning this clone: Its antigen is not known.

Profiling relied on immunoSEQ multiplex PCR, and the TCRdb table lists in-frame clones only, not all of them. The sample carries more than 90,000 clones, about 80% recorded once. Deletions cut 3 bases from V and 5 bases from J, with 19 bases between. The CDR3 is 16 residues long. CDR1 is LGHDT, CDR2 YNNKEL, per germline (reference sequence). The receptor comes from an adult in good health. The material sequenced was peripheral blood, taken on day 0 of AZD1222 vaccination. The chain combines TRBV3-1 (or the pseudogene TRBV3-2) with TRBJ1-2; possible D gene TRBD1, 6 bases. The CDR3 spells CASSHVGGARGYGYTF. The CDR3 DNA reads TGTGCCAGCAGCCATGTGGGGGGGGCGCGTGGATATGGCTACACCTTC.